A selection of T cell receptor beta chains follows, all from one sample in a study of cytomegalovirus exposure and HLA in healthy donors. Data came from immunoSEQ multiplex PCR; TCRdb stores just in-frame clones and leaves some out. The table records fewer than 150,000 clones, just under 80% of them present only once. The sequenced sample consisted of PBMCs. These receptors all stem from a young man in good health and CMV-seronegative. The CDR3 runs from the conserved cysteine through the conserved F or W. A D gene is named only where the DNA matches it firmly. Clone sizes are given selectively: once, few, many, or a class where the clone is expanded.

>-|TRBJ2-5|-|TRBV2
TGTGCCAGCAGTTATGTGACAGAAGAGACCCAGTACTTC
CASSYVTEETQYF
>-|TRBJ1-2|-|TRBV5-4
TGTGCCAGCAGCCCCTTGACAGGCGACTATGGCTACACCTTC
CASSPLTGDYGYTF
>-|TRBJ2-1|TRBD2|TRBV4-1
TGCGCCAGCAGCCGAGTTCCGACCGGGACTAGCGGGAGGACCAATGAGCAGTTCTTC
CASSRVPTGTSGRTNEQFF
>-|TRBJ1-4|-|TRBV30
TGTGCCTGGAAGTGGCAGTCCTCTAATGAAAAACTGTTTTTT
CAWKWQSSNEKLFF
>few|TRBJ2-7|-|TRBV4-1
TGCGCCAGCAGCCAAGATCAAGGGGGCGAGCAGTACTTC
CASSQDQGGEQYF
>once|TRBJ1-1|-|TRBV28
TGTGCCAGCAGGCAGACAGGAAACACTGAAGCTTTCTTT
CASRQTGNTEAFF
>-|TRBJ1-4|TRBD1|TRBV15
TGTGCCACCAGCTTTCCCGGGACAGGGGATGAAAAACTGTTTTTT
CATSFPGTGDEKLFF
>-|TRBJ2-1|-|TRBV5-1
TGCGCCAGCAGCTTGATCGGGGGGCCCTCGAATGAGCAGTTCTTC
CASSLIGGPSNEQFF
>-|TRBJ2-3|TRBD2|TRBV27
TGTGCCAGCAGTTTAAGGACTAGCGGGAGGCGGGGCACAGATACGCAGTATTTT
CASSLRTSGRRGTDTQYF
>-|TRBJ2-7|-|TRBV6-6
TGTGCCAGCAGGTCCCACCGGGGTGGGGGGTCCTACGAGCAGTACTTC
CASRSHRGGGSYEQYF
>-|TRBJ2-7|TRBD1|TRBV15
TGTGCCACCAGCAGCCAGGACAGGGGATTCTACGAGCAGTACTTC
CATSSQDRGFYEQYF
>few|TRBJ2-5|-|TRBV2
TGTGCCAGTTCTTATCCGGAGGGAGAGACCCAGTACTTC
CASSYPEGETQYF
>-|TRBJ1-1|-|TRBV6-1
TGTGCCAGCACCTCGACAGTGTTTAGTGTGATGTTCTTT
CASTSTVFSVMFF
>-|TRBJ1-1|-|TRBV11-2
TGTGCCAGCAGCTCGGGGGGGATGAATGGCGAACTAAACACTGAAGCTTTCTTT
CASSSGGMNGELNTEAFF
>-|TRBJ1-5|-|TRBV18
TGTGCCAGCCCTACTACCAAGGCCGGCAATCAGCCCCAGCATTTT
CASPTTKAGNQPQHF